This T cell receptor beta chain appears in the sequencing data of a study of T-cell reconstitution after alpha-beta-depleted transplantation in children. V was clipped by 6 bases and J by 5 bases, with 10 bases between them. The CDR3 sequence is 13 residues long. This clonotype showed up many times. Unique molecular identifiers were incorporated when the TCRbeta library was constructed. TCRdb reprocessed the PCR reads via MiXCR and lists one record per CDR3 protein. The sample records about 420,000 distinct CDR3 sequences, approximately 11% being singletons. This TCR came from a human donor who donated a stem cell graft to a child with acute myeloid leukemia. V is TRBV12-3 or TRBV12-4 and J is TRBJ1-4; D uncertain. The sequences come from PBMCs from the stem cell graft donor, collected from the stem cell graft. CDR3 in DNA: TGTGCCAGCAGCCTCACACAGAATGAAAAACTGTTTTTT. The encoded protein is CASSLTQNEKLFF.